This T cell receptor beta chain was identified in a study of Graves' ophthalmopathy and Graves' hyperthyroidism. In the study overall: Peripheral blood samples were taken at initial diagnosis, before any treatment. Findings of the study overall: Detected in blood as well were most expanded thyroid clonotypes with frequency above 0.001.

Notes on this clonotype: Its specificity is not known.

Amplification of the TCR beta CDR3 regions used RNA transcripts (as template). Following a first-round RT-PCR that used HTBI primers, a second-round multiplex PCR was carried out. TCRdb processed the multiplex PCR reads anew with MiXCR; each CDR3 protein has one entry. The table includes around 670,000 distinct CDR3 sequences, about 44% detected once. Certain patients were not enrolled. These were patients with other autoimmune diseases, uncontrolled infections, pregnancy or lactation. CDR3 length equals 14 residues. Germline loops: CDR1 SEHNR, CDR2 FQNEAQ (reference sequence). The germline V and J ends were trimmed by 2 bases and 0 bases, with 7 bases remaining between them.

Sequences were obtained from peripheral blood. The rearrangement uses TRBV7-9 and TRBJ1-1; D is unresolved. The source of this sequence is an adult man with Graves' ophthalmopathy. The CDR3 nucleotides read TGTGCCAGCAGCTTATTTGAACTGAACACTGAAGCTTTCTTT. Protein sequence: CASSLFELNTEAFF.